This T cell receptor beta chain was recorded in a study of kidney transplant recipient with SARS-CoV-2 infection. TCRdb recomputed calls from the reads with MiXCR, one row per CDR3 protein. Of fewer than 250,000 distinct CDR3 sequences listed, less than 35% were seen once; the top ten hold almost 7.5%. The V end lost 1 base, the J end lost 9 bases, and 13 bases lay between the germline ends. This CDR3 contains 14 residues. From germline, CDR1 is SGHTA and CDR2 FQGNSA. The TCR sequence derives from a male patient between 25 and 39 years old who had COVID-19 and was a kidney transplant recipient. Among the T cells, some may be from the graft donor. This sample comprised a blood sample, obtained at baseline and between days 110 and 120 from a kidney transplant recipient. The chain uses TRBV7-2 and TRBJ2-1; maybe TRBD2 (5 bases). This CDR3 reads CASSLVAEEAEQFF. As DNA, the CDR3 is TGTGCCAGCAGCTTAGTGGCGGAGGAGGCTGAGCAGTTCTTC.